What follows are 9 T cell receptor beta chains derived from one specimen sequenced in a study of blood T cell repertoires in COVID-19. Sequencing was performed with immunoSEQ multiplex PCR; in TCRdb, only in-frame clones are kept and a portion is missing. The table lists roughly 95,000 clones, more than 75% of them singletons. The sample comprised peripheral blood. These receptors were obtained from a man aged 45-65 years with active or convalescent COVID-19.

This clone was counted at least ten times. The CDR3 region has the DNA TGCGCCAGCAGCTTATCAGTCCACCCTTCCGATTCACCCCTCCACTTT. Translated: CASSLSVHPSDSPLHF. The rearrangement uses TRBV5-1 and TRBJ1-6, with D hard to call. The CDR3 is made up of 16 amino acids. Trimming stripped 2 bases from V and 8 bases from J, with 17 bases between. Germline-derived CDR1 and CDR2 are SGHRS and YFSETQ.

This clone has just one count. The J gene is TRBJ1-2, the V gene TRBV28; weak D call: TRBD1 (6 bases). This CDR3 has 14 residues. The germline gives CDR1 MDHEN, CDR2 SYDVKM. Trimming took 3 bases from V and 4 from J, leaving 12 bases between them. CDR3 residues: CASSFLGASYGYTF. The DNA of the CDR3 is TGTGCCAGCAGTTTCCTGGGGGCGAGCTATGGCTACACCTTC.

The V gene is TRBV18, the J gene TRBJ2-5; 9 bases agree with TRBD1. Germline values: CDR1 KGHSH, CDR2 LQKENI. This CDR3 comprises 17 residues. V lost 0 bases to trimming and J lost 0 bases; unmatched junction nucleotides: 5. CDR3 loop: CASSPPTGGPYQETQYF. The CDR3 region has the DNA TGTGCCAGCTCACCACCCACAGGGGGCCCGTACCAAGAGACCCAGTACTTC.

This clone was observed a handful of times. The chain links TRBV18 to TRBJ2-5; maybe TRBD2 (6 bases). Germline V gives CDR1 KGHSH, CDR2 LQKENI. The CDR3 contains 15 residues. V shed 2 bases and J shed 4 bases, with 14 bases lying between them. The CDR3: CASSPSRLGSETQYF. The CDR3 nucleotides read TGTGCCAGCTCACCAAGCCGACTAGGGTCAGAGACCCAGTACTTC. Full variable domain (rest looked up from reference TRBV18 and TRBJ2-5): NAGVMQNPRHLVRRRGQEARLRCSPMKGHSHVYWYRQLPEEGLKFMVYLQKENIIDESGMPKERFSAEFPKEGPSILRIQQVVRGDSAAYFCASSPSRLGSETQYFGPGTRLLVL.

This chain uses TRBV4-3 with TRBJ2-3; TRBD1 agrees at 7 bases. The germline gives CDR1 LGHNA, CDR2 YSLEER. The V and J ends lost 3 bases and 6 bases, in that order; junction bases with no gene match: 15. This CDR3 has 17 amino acids. The CDR3 loop reads CASSQIPRQGRVDTQYF. The CDR3 DNA reads TGCGCCAGCAGCCAGATACCGAGACAGGGCCGGGTTGATACGCAGTATTTT.

The J gene is TRBJ2-7, the V gene TRBV5-4; the match to TRBD1 covers 9 bases. Germline CDR1 reads SGHNT; CDR2 reads YYREEE (reference sequence). CDR3 length equals 15 residues. V gave up 4 bases and J gave up 1 base; unmatched junction bases: 6. The CDR3 coding sequence is TGTGCCAGCAGCAGGGGACAGGGAGTATCCTACGAGCAGTACTTC. It is translated as CASSRGQGVSYEQYF.

V gene TRBV5-1 combines with J gene TRBJ2-2; TRBD2 aligns across 11 bases. Trimming took 1 base from V and 5 from J; bases not matched to a gene: 7. CDR1 is SGHRS and CDR2 is YFSETQ in the germline V gene. CDR3 size: 17 residues. The CDR3 region has the DNA TGCGCCAGCAGCTTGACTAGCGGGGGCAGTAGGACCGGGGAGCTGTTTTTT. Protein sequence: CASSLTSGGSRTGELFF.

The J gene is TRBJ1-5, the V gene TRBV10-3; no clear D. Germline V gene sequence: CDR1 ENHRY, CDR2 SYGVKD. V dropped 6 bases and J dropped 0 bases, with 6 bases sitting between them. This CDR3 is 13 amino acids long. As DNA, the CDR3 is TGTGCCATCAGGGACTATAGCAATCAGCCCCAGCATTTT. Translated, it gives CAIRDYSNQPQHF.

The CDR3 DNA sequence: TGTGCCAGCGACGGGGGAGCCGAGCAGTACGTC. This translates into CASDGGAEQYV. This rearrangement joins TRBV27 to TRBJ2-7, with D possibly TRBD2 on 6 matching bases. The V end was cut by 8 bases, the J end by 6 bases, with 11 bases between. This CDR3 is built from 11 residues. Germline V lookup: CDR1 MNHEY, CDR2 SMNVEV (reference sequence).